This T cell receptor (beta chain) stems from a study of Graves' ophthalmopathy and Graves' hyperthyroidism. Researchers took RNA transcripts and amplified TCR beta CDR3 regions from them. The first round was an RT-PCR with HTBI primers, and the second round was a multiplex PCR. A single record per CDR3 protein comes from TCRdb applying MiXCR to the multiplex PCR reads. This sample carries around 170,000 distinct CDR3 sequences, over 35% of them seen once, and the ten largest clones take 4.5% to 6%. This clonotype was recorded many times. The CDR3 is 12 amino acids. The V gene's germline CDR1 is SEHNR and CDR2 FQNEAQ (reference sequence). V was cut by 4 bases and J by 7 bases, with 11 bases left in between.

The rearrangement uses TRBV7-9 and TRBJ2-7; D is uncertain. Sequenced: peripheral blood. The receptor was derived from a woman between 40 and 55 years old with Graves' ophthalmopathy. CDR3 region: CASSYTPWEQYF. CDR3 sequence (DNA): TGTGCCAGCAGCTATACACCTTGGGAGCAGTACTTC.